A single sample is the source of the 16 T cell receptor beta chains below, sequenced in a study of shared T cell receptors in the human thymus. Produced via immunoSEQ multiplex PCR; TCRdb's table is partial and in-frame only. The sample yields around 730,000 clones, roughly 85% seen once. This same sample was also taken into another study, of human thymus T cells.

What was sequenced was thymocytes. The receptors derive from a girl less than two years old with a congenital heart defect.

The CDR3 here is CAITGGPSGGAVTDTQYF. DNA of the CDR3: TGTGCCATCACCGGTGGGCCTAGCGGGGGGGCCGTCACAGATACGCAGTATTTT. This chain links TRBV10-3 with TRBJ2-3; 12 bases match TRBD2. V lost 7 bases to trimming and J lost 2 bases; unmatched junction nucleotides: 13. This CDR3 spans 18 amino acids. CDR1 and CDR2 (germline): ENHRY, SYGVKD.

The genes are TRBV28 and TRBJ1-2; D unresolved. CDR1 and CDR2 (germline): MDHEN, SYDVKM. The V end lost 1 base, the J end lost 6 bases, and 9 bases lay between the germline ends. The CDR3 has 13 amino acids. CDR3 DNA: TGTGCCAGCAGTTTATCTTTTTCGGATGGCTACACCTTC. Translating it yields CASSLSFSDGYTF.

The sample holds a few counts of this clone. This CDR3 reads CASSWGSGGEGNQPQHF. CDR3 nucleotides: TGTGCCAGCAGCTGGGGGTCGGGGGGCGAGGGCAATCAGCCCCAGCATTTT. The chain couples TRBV28 to TRBJ1-5; weak D call: TRBD1 (6 bases). CDR1 and CDR2 from the germline V gene are MDHEN and SYDVKM. Trimming cost V 6 bases and J 2 bases, with 20 bases left between them. CDR3 size: 17 residues.

This rearrangement joins TRBV2 to TRBJ1-2; D may be TRBD1 (5 bases). This CDR3 is built from 11 residues. CDR1 is SNHLY and CDR2 is FYNNEI in the germline V gene. Trimming took off 11 bases at V and 5 bases at J, with 12 bases between the two ends. The CDR3 DNA reads TGTGCCCCCCGGACAATTTATGGCTACACCTTC. It specifies CAPRTIYGYTF.

Only one count was recorded for this clone. V usage is TRBV5-5 and J usage is TRBJ1-1; possibly TRBD1 for D (6 bases). Per germline, CDR1 SGHKS and CDR2 YYEKEE (reference sequence). The CDR3 covers 14 residues. V lost 2 bases and J lost 0, with 8 bases in between. The CDR3 loop is CASSLGTMNTEAFF. The CDR3 DNA sequence: TGTGCCAGCAGCTTAGGGACAATGAACACTGAAGCTTTCTTT. Together with reference TRBV5-5 and TRBJ1-1, the CDR3 gives the full variable domain: DAGVTQSPTHLIKTRGQQVTLRCSPISGHKSVSWYQQVLGQGPQFIFQYYEKEERGRGNFPDRFSARQFPNYSSELNVNALLLGDSALYLCASSLGTMNTEAFFGQGTRLTVV.

This clone appeared a single time. The CDR3 loop reads CASSSSGGYSNEQFF. CDR3 nucleotide sequence: TGCGCCAGCAGCTCGAGCGGGGGGTATTCCAATGAGCAGTTCTTC. The chain combines TRBV5-1 with TRBJ2-1, with 9 bases identical to TRBD2. CDR1 and CDR2 from the germline V gene are SGHRS and YFSETQ. The CDR3 extends over 15 amino acids. The J segment lost 6 bases and the V segment lost 3 bases, leaving 7 bases of the junction unmatched.

V is TRBV2 and J is TRBJ2-3; 12 nucleotides agree with TRBD2. The CDR3 extends over 18 amino acids. Germline V gives CDR1 SNHLY, CDR2 FYNNEI. The junction had 10 bases not matched to a gene; V was cut back by 6 bases and J by 0 bases. The CDR3 region is CASRIRLAGEPSTDTQYF. CDR3 DNA sequence: TGTGCCAGCAGAATTAGACTAGCGGGGGAGCCTAGCACAGATACGCAGTATTTT.

The chain has TRBV29-1 and TRBJ2-7, with D perhaps matching TRBD2 (5 bases). Germline V lookup: CDR1 SQVTM, CDR2 ANQGSEA. This CDR3 has 12 amino acids. The V gene lost 2 bases and the J gene lost 10 bases, with 15 bases spanning the gap. The CDR3 region has the DNA TGCAGCGTTGAATGGGCCGGGAAGGCACAGTACTTC. As protein: CSVEWAGKAQYF.

The chain employs TRBV5-1 and TRBJ2-7; 8 bases map to TRBD1. The V gene end was trimmed by 3 bases and the J gene end by 3 bases; junction bases not matched to a gene: 8. Germline V gives CDR1 SGHRS, CDR2 YFSETQ. The CDR3 covers 15 residues. Here the CDR3 DNA reads TGCGCCAGCAGCTACGGACAGGGAGCTATCTACGAGCAGTACTTC. It codes for CASSYGQGAIYEQYF.

The table lists this clone with a count of one. This chain uses TRBV19 with TRBJ1-3, with no clear D. The germline CDR1 and CDR2 sequences are LNHDA and SQIVND (reference sequence). The CDR3 sequence is 16 residues long. Trimming removed 3 bases from V and 4 bases from J, with 16 bases in between. The DNA of the CDR3 is TGTGCCAGTAGTATCTTGACTCCAACCCCAGGAAACACCATATATTTT. Amino acid sequence: CASSILTPTPGNTIYF.

The V call is TRBV28, the J call TRBJ1-4, with D unclear. Germline V CDR1 and CDR2: MDHEN, SYDVKM. V was clipped by 8 bases and J by 5 bases, with 12 bases between them. This CDR3 comprises 13 residues. The CDR3 sequence: CASLGLRNEKLFF. The CDR3 DNA reads TGTGCCAGCCTCGGACTCAGGAATGAAAAACTGTTTTTT.

This rearrangement joins TRBV7-2 to TRBJ2-7; tentatively, D is TRBD2 (6 bases). This CDR3 comprises 16 residues. Germline CDR1 reads SGHTA; CDR2 reads FQGNSA. Trimming left V 2 bases short and J 3 bases short, with 17 bases between. The CDR3 protein is CASSLYPLASDYEQYF. The CDR3 DNA follows: TGTGCCAGCAGCTTATACCCCCTGGCTAGCGACTACGAGCAGTACTTC.

The rearrangement links TRBV5-4 to TRBJ2-7, with D possibly being TRBD1 (6 bases). Germline V CDR1 and CDR2: SGHNT, YYREEE (reference sequence). The CDR3 spans 15 residues. V was cut by 4 bases and J by 0 bases, with 14 bases left in between. The CDR3 region is CASSPGDISSYEQYF. In DNA form, the CDR3 reads TGTGCCAGCAGCCCAGGGGATATAAGCTCCTACGAGCAGTACTTC.

Here the CDR3 reads CASSRSAVTEAFF. CDR3 in DNA: TGTGCCAGCAGTCGTTCGGCGGTTACTGAAGCTTTCTTT. The J gene is TRBJ1-1, the V gene TRBV7-9; D is unclear. Germline assignment: CDR1 SEHNR and CDR2 FQNEAQ (reference sequence). Trimming removed 6 bases at V and 5 bases at J, with 13 bases between. This CDR3 is 13 amino acids long.

The chain links TRBV7-8 to TRBJ1-3; D not resolved. The CDR3 sequence is 15 residues long. V dropped 1 base and J dropped 0 bases, with 7 bases sitting between them. Germline CDR1 SGHVS, CDR2 FQNEAQ. The CDR3 spells CASSLVLPSGNTIYF. The CDR3 nucleotides are TGTGCCAGCAGCTTAGTCCTCCCCTCTGGAAACACCATATATTTT.

The chain joins TRBV11-2 to TRBJ2-2; weak D call: TRBD1 (5 bases). The CDR3 consists of 16 residues. The ends were cut back, 0 bases at V and 3 bases at J, with 11 bases in the middle. CDR1 is SGHAT and CDR2 is FQNNGV in the germline V gene. CDR3 in amino acids: CASSLEGVTHTGELFF. For the CDR3, the DNA is TGTGCCAGCAGCTTAGAAGGGGTTACCCACACCGGGGAGCTGTTTTTT.